This TCR beta chain is from a study of memory CD4+ T cells and cytomegalovirus serostatus. Study results and limitations: Each of 65 to 75 CMV-associated TCRbeta sequences occurred in one to five individuals.

The sort gate was single viable CD3+CD4+CD8-CD45RO+ cells for memory CD4+ T cells. After thawing, CD4+ T cells were positively selected. Original analysis: Out-of-frame sequences were removed, leaving about 2.2 million distinct TCRbeta sequences. Produced via immunoSEQ multiplex PCR; TCRdb's table is partial and in-frame only. V and J calls and clone size follow that table, whereas D and trimming were derived from the DNA. The sample includes roughly 40,000 clones, roughly 78% of them seen just once. Remarks on this clone: The target antigen is unknown.

The sequenced sample was memory CD4+ T cells from blood. This clonotype was obtained from an adult in good health and CMV-seronegative.

CDR3 in amino acids: CASSPSAAGNTEAFF. CDR3 nucleotide sequence: TGTGCCAGCAGTCCCTCGGCGGCGGGGAACACTGAAGCTTTCTTT. This sequence joins TRBV7-9 and TRBJ1-1; D remains unclear. CDR1 and CDR2 from the germline V gene are SEHNR and FQNEAQ (reference sequence). V lost 6 bases to trimming and J lost 1 base, with 15 bases between them. CDR3 length equals 15 residues.